A single sample is the source of the 28 T cell receptor beta chains below, sequenced in a study of shared clonotypes between healthy human individuals (dated by TCRdb to the early 2020s). The library relied on the immunoSEQ multiplex PCR assay. The clones in this table, taken by TCRdb from immuneACCESS, are in-frame only. Not every clone is retained; where verified, under half of the shortfall comes from an unresolved V gene, and the cause of the rest is unknown. The sample table holds around 700,000 clones, of which less than 80% were seen once. Of the sample, around 1.7% is held by the ten largest clones. The source material was memory CD4+ T cells sorted from blood. Read against the paper, the sample's cell subset or site label means: CD45RA-negative fraction. Receptor source: a woman in her 30s in good health.

The chain recombines TRBV7-8 with TRBJ1-1, with a possible D match to TRBD1 (5 bases). Germline-derived CDR1 and CDR2 are SGHVS and FQNEAQ. The length of the CDR3 is 15 residues. Trimming removed 7 bases at V and 0 bases at J, with 15 bases between. The CDR3 loop reads CASKVGDSLNTEAFF. The CDR3 bases are TGTGCCAGCAAAGTCGGGGACTCTCTGAACACTGAAGCTTTCTTT.

V is TRBV7-9 and J is TRBJ2-5, with D unclear. Looked up from germline, CDR1 is SEHNR and CDR2 is FQNEAQ (reference sequence). The ends were cut back, 0 bases at V and 1 base at J, with 9 bases in the middle. The CDR3 consists of 15 residues. The CDR3, as DNA: TGTGCCAGCAGCTTAGCAGGCAGCATCCAAGAGACCCAGTACTTC. It specifies CASSLAGSIQETQYF. Looking up the rest from reference TRBV7-9 and TRBJ2-5 gives the full variable domain: DTGVSQNPRHKITKRGQNVTFRCDPISEHNRLYWYRQTLGQGPEFLTYFQNEAQLEKSRLLSDRFSAERPKGSFSTLEIQRTEQGDSAMYLCASSLAGSIQETQYFGPGTRLLVL.

This chain joins TRBV19 and TRBJ1-5; no clear D. Between the trimmed V and J ends, which lost 7 bases and 0 bases, there was a span of 16 bases. Per the germline V gene, CDR1 is LNHDA and CDR2 is SQIVND (reference sequence). The CDR3 is 16 amino acids. The CDR3 protein is CASKLGSQISNQPQHF. The CDR3 DNA is TGTGCCAGTAAGTTGGGGTCCCAGATTAGCAATCAGCCCCAGCATTTT.

V usage is TRBV29-1 and J usage is TRBJ2-1; D gene unclear. The germline V and J ends were trimmed by 7 bases and 7 bases, with 11 bases remaining between them. The CDR3 spans 11 residues. The V gene's germline CDR1 is SQVTM and CDR2 ANQGSEA. The CDR3 here is CSAVRRNEQFF. DNA of the CDR3: TGCAGCGCCGTCCGGCGTAATGAGCAGTTCTTC.

This clone occurred a few times. The chain is built from TRBV14 and TRBJ2-5; no clear D. The V end lost 1 base, the J end lost 1 base, and 19 bases lay between the germline ends. Germline CDR1 reads SGHDN; CDR2 reads FVKESK. CDR3 length: 18 residues. The DNA of the CDR3 is TGTGCCAGCAGCCAAGGAGTGTCGAGCGTAGGTACCCAAGAGACCCAGTACTTC. Translated: CASSQGVSSVGTQETQYF. The whole variable domain, remainder taken from reference TRBV14 and TRBJ2-5, is EAGVTQFPSHSVIEKGQTVTLRCDPISGHDNLYWYRRVMGKEIKFLLHFVKESKQDESGMPNNRFLAERTGGTYSTLKVQPAELEDSGVYFCASSQGVSSVGTQETQYFGPGTRLLVL.

This clone has just a few counts. The chain combines TRBV29-1 with TRBJ2-5; D gene unclear. CDR1 and CDR2 (germline): SQVTM, ANQGSEA. Trimming left V 5 bases short and J 1 base short, with 8 bases between. This CDR3 is built from 12 residues. The CDR3 region has the DNA TGCAGCGTTAGACCATTCCAAGAGACCCAGTACTTC. Encoded protein: CSVRPFQETQYF.

The chain combines TRBV19 with TRBJ2-2; D gene ambiguous. Germline CDR1 reads LNHDA; CDR2 reads SQIVND (reference sequence). CDR3 size: 13 residues. The V end lost 0 bases, the J end lost 8 bases, and 7 bases lay between the germline ends. The CDR3: CASSIDPAGELFF. The CDR3 nucleotides are TGTGCCAGTAGTATAGATCCTGCGGGGGAGCTGTTTTTT.

In this sample, this clone turned up once. This chain joins TRBV5-1 and TRBJ2-7, with 9 bases lining up with TRBD2. The CDR3 covers 16 residues. V lost 0 bases to trimming and J lost 2 bases; unmatched junction nucleotides: 6. Germline V gives CDR1 SGHRS, CDR2 YFSETQ. CDR3 bases: TGCGCCAGCAGCTTGGCCGGGACTAGCTGGACCTACGAGCAGTACTTC. Its translation: CASSLAGTSWTYEQYF.

This chain joins TRBV28 and TRBJ2-2, with 9 nucleotides matching TRBD1. Germline loops: CDR1 MDHEN, CDR2 SYDVKM. J lost 4 bases, V lost 6 bases, and 0 bases had no gene match. CDR3 length: 13 residues. This chain's CDR3 is CASRGQGTGELFF. The DNA of the CDR3 is TGTGCCAGCAGGGGACAGGGCACCGGGGAGCTGTTTTTT.

Judged by abundance, this clone is medium-sized. The chain is built from TRBV2 and TRBJ2-5; 7 nucleotides line up with TRBD1. The germline V gene has CDR1 SNHLY and CDR2 FYNNEI. The J segment lost 5 bases and the V segment lost 5 bases, leaving 8 bases of the junction unmatched. The CDR3 is made up of 14 amino acids. The CDR3 loop reads CASSTTGVVETQYF. The CDR3, as DNA: TGTGCCAGCAGTACAACAGGGGTTGTGGAGACCCAGTACTTC.

The chain is built from TRBV5-4 and TRBJ2-1; D may be TRBD2 (6 bases). V lost 4 bases, J lost 0 bases, and 17 bases lay in between. Germline values: CDR1 SGHNT, CDR2 YYREEE (reference sequence). This CDR3 is 17 amino acids long. The CDR3 sequence is CASSMPIAVYSYNEQFF. The CDR3 DNA sequence: TGTGCCAGCAGCATGCCTATAGCGGTGTACTCCTACAATGAGCAGTTCTTC.

The chain links TRBV19 to TRBJ1-1, with 7 positions matching TRBD1. The CDR3 loop spans 15 amino acids. Germline V CDR1 and CDR2: LNHDA, SQIVND (reference sequence). V trimming: 7 bases; J trimming: 6 bases; junction bases outside the gene matches: 14. DNA of the CDR3: TGTGCCAGTATTCGATTCGGACAGGTGGTCTCTGAAGCTTTCTTT. It codes for CASIRFGQVVSEAFF.

Of note for this clone: The same CDR3 can be traced to other DNA sequences in this sample. This rearrangement joins TRBV2 to TRBJ1-5; possibly TRBD1 for D (6 bases). There are 14 residues in the CDR3. Trimming took off 3 bases at V and 7 bases at J, with 13 bases between the two ends. Germline V gene data show CDR1 as SNHLY and CDR2 as FYNNEI. DNA of the CDR3: TGTGCCAGCAGTGATGAGGGGGGAGGACAGCCCCAGCATTTT. This translates into CASSDEGGGQPQHF.

This clone was counted only a few times. This chain uses TRBV19 with TRBJ1-2, with 10 nucleotides matching TRBD1. CDR1 is LNHDA, CDR2 SQIVND, per germline (reference sequence). The CDR3 loop spans 16 amino acids. The V and J ends lost 1 base and 2 bases, in that order; junction bases with no gene match: 4. The DNA for the CDR3 is TGTGCCAGTAGTATAGGAGGGACAGGGGTCAACTATGGCTACACCTTC. It yields the protein CASSIGGTGVNYGYTF.

The chain recombines TRBV28 with TRBJ1-1, with D unresolved. Germline CDR1 reads MDHEN; CDR2 reads SYDVKM. This CDR3 has 12 amino acids. V shed 8 bases and J shed 1 base, with 8 bases lying between them. The CDR3 loop reads CASADKNTEAFF. CDR3 sequence (DNA): TGTGCCAGCGCGGATAAGAACACTGAAGCTTTCTTT.

This chain uses TRBV19 with TRBJ2-7, with D perhaps TRBD1 (6 bases). The germline V and J ends were trimmed by 6 bases and 5 bases, with 20 bases remaining between them. There are 15 residues in the CDR3. Looked up from germline, CDR1 is LNHDA and CDR2 is SQIVND (reference sequence). The CDR3 DNA reads as TGTGCCAGTAGCCAATCTTACCACAGGGTCGACGAGCAGTACTTC. Residues: CASSQSYHRVDEQYF. Full variable domain (remainder filled in from reference TRBV19 and TRBJ2-7): DGGITQSPKYLFRKEGQNVTLSCEQNLNHDAMYWYRQDPGQGLRLIYYSQIVNDFQKGDIAEGYSVSREKKESFPLTVTSAQKNPTAFYLCASSQSYHRVDEQYFGPGTRLTVT.

The chain uses TRBV11-2 and TRBJ1-3; a possible D gene is TRBD1 (6 bases). Trimming cost V 2 bases and J 3 bases, with 14 bases left between them. The CDR3 covers 16 residues. Germline V gene data show CDR1 as SGHAT and CDR2 as FQNNGV. CDR3 loop: CASSLLPGASGNTIYF. The CDR3 DNA is TGTGCCAGCAGCTTACTCCCAGGGGCGAGTGGAAACACCATATATTTT.

The chain links TRBV27 to TRBJ2-3; no firm D call. This CDR3 has 15 amino acids. Germline CDR1 reads MNHEY; CDR2 reads SMNVEV (reference sequence). V was shortened by 2 bases and J by 1 base, with 10 bases between the two germline ends. The CDR3 DNA reads TGTGCCAGCAGTTTAAAGCGCGGTGGCACAGATACGCAGTATTTT. It encodes CASSLKRGGTDTQYF.

The rearrangement links TRBV5-8 to TRBJ1-2; a possible D gene is TRBD1 (6 bases). The CDR3 extends over 13 amino acids. Germline-derived CDR1 and CDR2 are SGHTS and YDEGEE. V was pared by 4 bases and J by 5 bases, with 12 bases between. The CDR3 is CASSLWGPYGYTF. The CDR3 nucleotides read TGTGCCAGCAGCCTATGGGGGCCTTATGGCTACACCTTC.

The chain combines TRBV6-5 with TRBJ1-3, with D tentatively TRBD1 (6 bases). V shed 6 bases and J shed 2 bases, with 11 bases lying between them. Germline V gene sequence: CDR1 MNHEY, CDR2 SVGAGI. CDR3 length: 14 residues. The CDR3 sequence is CASSSTGTGNTIYF. CDR3 DNA sequence: TGTGCCAGCAGCTCGACAGGCACTGGAAACACCATATATTTT.

J is TRBJ2-5 and V is TRBV2; D gene ambiguous. CDR1 and CDR2 (germline): SNHLY, FYNNEI. The CDR3 spans 13 residues. Trimming removed 5 bases at V and 0 bases at J, with 7 bases between. This CDR3 is CASSLGYQETQYF. In DNA, the CDR3 is TGTGCCAGCAGTCTGGGGTACCAAGAGACCCAGTACTTC.

V and J are TRBV2 and TRBJ1-5; D possibly corresponds to TRBD1 (6 bases). The germline CDR1 and CDR2 sequences are SNHLY and FYNNEI. V lost 4 bases and J lost 5, with 12 bases in between. The CDR3 totals 14 residues. The CDR3 DNA reads as TGTGCCAGCAGTGGACAACAGGGAGATCAGCCCCAGCATTTT. Translating it yields CASSGQQGDQPQHF.

The J gene is TRBJ2-5, the V gene TRBV28; 12 bases fit TRBD2. This CDR3 comprises 14 residues. V lost 6 bases, J lost 4 bases, and 3 bases stayed unmatched. CDR1 and CDR2 from the germline V gene are MDHEN and SYDVKM. The CDR3 DNA sequence: TGTGCCAGCAGGACTAGCGGGAGAGGAGAGACCCAGTACTTC. Protein sequence: CASRTSGRGETQYF.

This clone was observed a handful of times. This chain joins TRBV7-2 and TRBJ2-5, with 8 nucleotides matching TRBD2. CDR1 is SGHTA and CDR2 is FQGNSA in the germline V gene. The trim removed 0 bases at V and 2 bases at J, leaving 5 bases unmatched. CDR3 size: 16 residues. The CDR3: CASSLAGTSFQETQYF. The CDR3 bases are TGTGCCAGCAGCTTAGCAGGGACTAGTTTTCAAGAGACCCAGTACTTC.

The chain carries TRBV5-1 and TRBJ1-4; D remains unclear. The V and J ends lost 1 base and 8 bases respectively, with 6 bases between them. The CDR3 has 12 amino acids. Looked up from germline, CDR1 is SGHRS and CDR2 is YFSETQ. The CDR3 sequence: CASSLSEEKLFF. CDR3 DNA sequence: TGCGCCAGCAGCTTGTCGGAAGAAAAACTGTTTTTT.

This clone was seen more than once but under ten times. The V gene is TRBV18, the J gene TRBJ2-2; TRBD1 agrees at 7 bases. The J segment lost 1 base and the V segment lost 3 bases, leaving 5 bases of the junction unmatched. Germline assignment: CDR1 KGHSH and CDR2 LQKENI. CDR3 size: 16 residues. CDR3 in amino acids: CASSPETGWNTGELFF. The CDR3 DNA reads TGTGCCAGCTCACCCGAGACAGGGTGGAACACCGGGGAGCTGTTTTTT. Based on the CDR3 plus reference TRBV18 and TRBJ2-2, the full variable domain is NAGVMQNPRHLVRRRGQEARLRCSPMKGHSHVYWYRQLPEEGLKFMVYLQKENIIDESGMPKERFSAEFPKEGPSILRIQQVVRGDSAAYFCASSPETGWNTGELFFGEGSRLTVL.

V is TRBV7-8 and J is TRBJ2-5, with TRBD2 matching 12 bases. The CDR3 is 14 amino acids. The V gene's germline CDR1 is SGHVS and CDR2 FQNEAQ. Trimming cost V 8 bases and J 5 bases; bases outside gene matches: 6. This CDR3 is CASLAGGPWETQYF. DNA for the CDR3: TGTGCCAGCCTAGCGGGAGGGCCTTGGGAGACCCAGTACTTC.

On this clone itself: A much more abundant neighbour one base away suggests this may be a read error. Within the sample, other DNA sequences also encode this same CDR3. This rearrangement joins TRBV6-4 to TRBJ2-3; D possibly corresponds to TRBD2 (6 bases). There are 13 residues in the CDR3. V lost 6 bases, J lost 5 bases, and 12 bases lay in between. Germline CDR1 and CDR2: MRHNA and SNTAGT. CDR3 DNA sequence: TGTGCCAGCAGCTCAGGAGCGGGAGATACGCAGTATTTT. It is translated as CASSSGAGDTQYF.